One and the same sample provided the 15 T cell receptor beta chains below, sequenced in a study of cytomegalovirus exposure and HLA in healthy donors. The PCR was carried out with 60 Vbeta primers and 13 Jbeta primers. Here immunoSEQ multiplex PCR was the method, and the copy in TCRdb shows in-frame clones only, minus some. The sample includes about 200,000 clones. The sequencing sample was made of PBMCs. These receptors all come from a girl aged 2-9 years in good health and CMV-seropositive.

The CDR3 reads CASSQTSSGGYGYTF. The CDR3 DNA is TGTGCCAGCAGTCAGACGTCGTCAGGGGGCTATGGCTACACCTTC. The chain couples TRBV7-3 to TRBJ1-2; TRBD1 matches 7 bases. Unmatched junction bases numbered 11, after V lost 6 bases and J lost 4 bases. From germline, CDR1 is SGHTA and CDR2 FQGTGA. The CDR3 extends over 15 amino acids.

The genes are TRBV29-1 and TRBJ2-3; 9 bases fit TRBD2. The V and J ends lost 7 bases and 2 bases, in that order; junction bases with no gene match: 7. The CDR3 contains 14 residues. Looked up from germline, CDR1 is SQVTM and CDR2 is ANQGSEA. The CDR3, as DNA: TGCAGCGGCCGACTAGCGGAACTCACAGATACGCAGTATTTT. Translation: CSGRLAELTDTQYF.

The chain couples TRBV4-2 to TRBJ1-2; D is uncertain. Per the germline V gene, CDR1 is LGHNA and CDR2 is YNFKEQ. This CDR3 spans 17 amino acids. The ends were cut back, 0 bases at V and 4 bases at J, with 18 bases in the middle. The CDR3 sequence is CASSQDRDASSGYGYTF. CDR3 bases: TGTGCCAGCAGCCAAGATCGAGACGCCTCTAGCGGCTATGGCTACACCTTC.

The rearrangement uses TRBV18 and TRBJ2-7; 7 bases fit TRBD2. Germline-derived CDR1 and CDR2 are KGHSH and LQKENI. J gave up 3 bases and V 2 bases, and 10 bases lay outside the gene matches. The CDR3 consists of 16 residues. CDR3 sequence (DNA): TGTGCCAGCTCACCATTGGCGGGAGTAACCCTCTACGAGCAGTACTTC. Translating it yields CASSPLAGVTLYEQYF.

The chain joins TRBV10-2 to TRBJ2-5; 7 bases line up with TRBD2. CDR3 length equals 13 residues. Losses at the gene ends were 6 bases for V and 2 bases for J; bases not matched to a gene: 3. Germline lookup yields CDR1 WSHSY and CDR2 SAAADI. CDR3 bases: TGCGCCAGCAGGGAGCGGGGACAAGAGACCCAGTACTTC. Encoded protein: CASRERGQETQYF.

This chain joins TRBV10-2 and TRBJ2-3; 7 nucleotides line up with TRBD1. Germline loops: CDR1 WSHSY, CDR2 SAAADI. The CDR3 has 13 residues. V was clipped by 2 bases and J by 7 bases; unmatched bases: 3. The CDR3: CASSENRGNTQYF. The CDR3 region has the DNA TGCGCCAGCAGTGAGAACAGGGGAAATACGCAGTATTTT.

The rearrangement joins TRBV18 to TRBJ1-4; unclear D gene. The CDR3 runs 14 residues. The germline gives CDR1 KGHSH, CDR2 LQKENI. V was shortened by 3 bases and J by 0 bases, with 5 bases between the two germline ends. In DNA, the CDR3 is TGTGCCAGCTCACCCGAGGCAACTAATGAAAAACTGTTTTTT. Translating it yields CASSPEATNEKLFF.

The chain couples TRBV6-5 to TRBJ2-5; D gene uncertain. CDR1 is MNHEY, CDR2 SVGAGI, per germline. Trimming took 0 bases from V and 0 from J, leaving 8 bases between them. The CDR3 contains 15 residues. Here the CDR3 reads CASSYSGNYQETQYF. CDR3 in DNA: TGTGCCAGCAGTTACTCGGGCAACTACCAAGAGACCCAGTACTTC.

This rearrangement joins TRBV5-1 to TRBJ1-1; 8 bases are shared with TRBD1. Germline V gene data show CDR1 as SGHRS and CDR2 as YFSETQ. The CDR3 runs 14 residues. Germline trimming cut 4 bases from V and 4 bases from J; bases unmatched to any gene: 6. This CDR3 is CASSATGVGTEAFF. The CDR3 nucleotides read TGCGCCAGCAGCGCGACAGGGGTGGGCACTGAAGCTTTCTTT. The whole variable domain, filled in from reference TRBV5-1 and TRBJ1-1, reads KAGVTQTPRYLIKTRGQQVTLSCSPISGHRSVSWYQQTPGQGLQFLFEYFSETQRNKGNFPGRFSGRQFSNSRSEMNVSTLELGDSALYLCASSATGVGTEAFFGQGTRLTVV.

The chain employs TRBV7-9 and TRBJ2-1; 12 bases fit TRBD2. The V segment lost 8 bases and the J segment 8 bases; nucleotides outside the gene matches: 7. The germline V gene encodes CDR1 SEHNR and CDR2 FQNEAQ (reference sequence). The CDR3 length is 14 residues. The CDR3 loop reads CASLTSGRSDEQFF. Here the CDR3 DNA reads TGTGCCAGCCTGACTAGCGGGAGAAGCGATGAGCAGTTCTTC.

This chain connects TRBV18 to TRBJ2-7; TRBD1 matches 10 bases. The CDR3 is 15 residues long. Germline CDR1 is KGHSH and CDR2 is LQKENI. The ends lost 0 bases at V and 2 bases at J; junction bases unmatched: 1. In DNA, the CDR3 is TGTGCCAGCTCACCACCGGACAGGGGGACCTACGAGCAGTACTTC. Its protein product is CASSPPDRGTYEQYF.

The rearrangement links TRBV27 to TRBJ2-1; 8 bases line up with TRBD1. Germline loops: CDR1 MNHEY, CDR2 SMNVEV (reference sequence). The CDR3 totals 17 residues. V trimming: 5 bases; J trimming: 3 bases; junction bases outside the gene matches: 12. The CDR3 DNA reads TGTGCCAGCAGTCAACGGACAGGGAATTGGGTCTACAATGAGCAGTTCTTC. Translation gives CASSQRTGNWVYNEQFF.

This sequence joins TRBV2 and TRBJ2-3, with 15 bases lining up with TRBD2. This CDR3 has 17 amino acids. CDR1 is SNHLY, CDR2 FYNNEI, per germline. The junction had 13 bases not matched to a gene; V was cut back by 10 bases and J by 5 bases. CDR3 sequence: CATKGGTSGRRGDTQYF. For the CDR3, the DNA is TGTGCCACGAAGGGGGGGACTAGCGGGAGGCGGGGAGATACGCAGTATTTT. Full variable domain (outside the CDR3, taken from reference TRBV2 and TRBJ2-3): EPEVTQTPSHQVTQMGQEVILRCVPISNHLYFYWYRQILGQKVEFLVSFYNNEISEKSEIFDDQFSVERPDGSNFTLKIRSTKLEDSAMYFCATKGGTSGRRGDTQYFGPGTRLTVL.

CDR3: CASSYSMGLNTEAFF. In nucleotides, the CDR3 is TGTGCCAGCAGTTACTCGATGGGCTTGAACACTGAAGCTTTCTTT. This chain connects TRBV6-5 to TRBJ1-1; no reliable D call. The germline CDR1 and CDR2 sequences are MNHEY and SVGAGI. The CDR3 is made up of 15 amino acids. Trimming shortened V by 0 bases and J by 0 bases, and 8 bases separated the two germline ends.

The chain is built from TRBV7-8 and TRBJ2-7; 7 bases are a match to TRBD1. CDR1 is SGHVS and CDR2 is FQNEAQ in the germline V gene. This CDR3 spans 15 amino acids. J gave up 2 bases and V 2 bases, and 6 bases lay outside the gene matches. The DNA for the CDR3 is TGTGCCAGCAGCTTAAGGGACAGCTTGACCTACGAGCAGTACTTC. Protein product: CASSLRDSLTYEQYF.